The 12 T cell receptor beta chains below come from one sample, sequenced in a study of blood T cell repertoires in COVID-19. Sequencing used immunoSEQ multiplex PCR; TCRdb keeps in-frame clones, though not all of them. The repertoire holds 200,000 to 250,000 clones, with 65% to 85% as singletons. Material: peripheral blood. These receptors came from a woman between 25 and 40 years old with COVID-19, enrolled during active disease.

The chain's CDR3 is CASSFGTGSYEQYF. CDR3 sequence (DNA): TGTGCCAGCAGCTTCGGGACAGGGTCCTACGAGCAGTACTTC. J is TRBJ2-7 and V is TRBV5-6; 9 nucleotides agree with TRBD1. V lost 2 bases and J lost 1; bases outside the gene matches: 1. Germline loops: CDR1 SGHDT, CDR2 YYEEEE. This CDR3 comprises 14 residues.

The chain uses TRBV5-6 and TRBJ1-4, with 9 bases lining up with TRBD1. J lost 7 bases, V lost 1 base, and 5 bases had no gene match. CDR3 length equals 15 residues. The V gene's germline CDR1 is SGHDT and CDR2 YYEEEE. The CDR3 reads CASSLKGQGGEKLFF. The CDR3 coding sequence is TGTGCCAGCAGCTTGAAGGGACAGGGAGGTGAAAAACTGTTTTTT.

CDR3 DNA: TGTGCCAGTAGTATAGGAGGACAGCCAGATACGCAGTATTTT. The encoded protein is CASSIGGQPDTQYF. The rearrangement joins TRBV19 to TRBJ2-3; D is possibly TRBD1 (6 bases). Trimming shortened V by 1 base and J by 4 bases, and 9 bases separated the two germline ends. Looked up from germline, CDR1 is LNHDA and CDR2 is SQIVND (reference sequence). The CDR3 length is 14 residues. Based on the CDR3 plus reference TRBV19 and TRBJ2-3, the full variable domain is DGGITQSPKYLFRKEGQNVTLSCEQNLNHDAMYWYRQDPGQGLRLIYYSQIVNDFQKGDIAEGYSVSREKKESFPLTVTSAQKNPTAFYLCASSIGGQPDTQYFGPGTRLTVL.

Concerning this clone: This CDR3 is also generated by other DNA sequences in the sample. CDR3: CASSFRAGETQYF. The CDR3 bases are TGTGCCAGCAGCTTTAGAGCGGGGGAGACCCAGTACTTC. V is TRBV7-2 and J is TRBJ2-5; 7 bases map to TRBD2. The junction had 3 bases not matched to a gene; V was cut back by 3 bases and J by 5 bases. Per germline, CDR1 SGHTA and CDR2 FQGNSA. The CDR3 runs 13 residues.

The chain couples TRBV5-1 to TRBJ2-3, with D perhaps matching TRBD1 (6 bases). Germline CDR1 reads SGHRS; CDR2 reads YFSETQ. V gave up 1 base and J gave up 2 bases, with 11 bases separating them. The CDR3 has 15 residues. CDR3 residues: CASSLTGFVTDTQYF. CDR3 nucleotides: TGCGCCAGCAGCTTGACAGGGTTTGTCACAGATACGCAGTATTTT.

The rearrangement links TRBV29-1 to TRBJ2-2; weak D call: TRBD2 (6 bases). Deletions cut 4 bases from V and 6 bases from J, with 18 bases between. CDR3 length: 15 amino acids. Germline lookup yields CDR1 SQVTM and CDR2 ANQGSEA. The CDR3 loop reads CSVGEDNSNSGELFF. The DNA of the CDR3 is TGCAGCGTTGGGGAGGATAACTCCAACTCCGGGGAGCTGTTTTTT.

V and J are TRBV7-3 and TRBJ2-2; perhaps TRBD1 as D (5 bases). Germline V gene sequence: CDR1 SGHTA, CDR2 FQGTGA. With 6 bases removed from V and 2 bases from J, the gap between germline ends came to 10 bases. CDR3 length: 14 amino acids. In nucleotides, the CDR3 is TGTGCCAGCAGATCCACAGGAAACACCGGGGAGCTGTTTTTT. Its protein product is CASRSTGNTGELFF.

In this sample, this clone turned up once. CDR3 region: CASSYYISGTSVNEQFF. In nucleotides, the CDR3 is TGCGCCAGCAGCTACTACATTTCCGGGACTAGCGTAAATGAGCAGTTCTTC. J is TRBJ2-1 and V is TRBV5-1; the match to TRBD2 covers 10 bases. With 3 bases clipped from V and 7 bases from J, the junction kept 13 bases outside the gene matches. CDR3 size: 17 residues. Germline lookup yields CDR1 SGHRS and CDR2 YFSETQ. The entire variable domain, with the rest obtained from reference TRBV5-1 and TRBJ2-1, is as follows: KAGVTQTPRYLIKTRGQQVTLSCSPISGHRSVSWYQQTPGQGLQFLFEYFSETQRNKGNFPGRFSGRQFSNSRSEMNVSTLELGDSALYLCASSYYISGTSVNEQFFGPGTRLTVL.

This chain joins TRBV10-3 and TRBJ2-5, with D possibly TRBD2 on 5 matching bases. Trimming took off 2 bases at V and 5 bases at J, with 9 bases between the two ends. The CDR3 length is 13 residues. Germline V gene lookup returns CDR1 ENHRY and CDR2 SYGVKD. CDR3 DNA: TGTGCCATCAGTGAGGAGGAGGATGAGACCCAGTACTTC. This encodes CAISEEEDETQYF.

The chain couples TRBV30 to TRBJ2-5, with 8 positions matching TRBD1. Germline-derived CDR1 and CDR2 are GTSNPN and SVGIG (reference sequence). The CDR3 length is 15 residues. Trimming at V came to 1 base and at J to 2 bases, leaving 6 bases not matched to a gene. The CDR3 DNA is TGTGCCTGGAGTGCTGGACAGGGCCCTCAAGAGACCCAGTACTTC. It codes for CAWSAGQGPQETQYF.

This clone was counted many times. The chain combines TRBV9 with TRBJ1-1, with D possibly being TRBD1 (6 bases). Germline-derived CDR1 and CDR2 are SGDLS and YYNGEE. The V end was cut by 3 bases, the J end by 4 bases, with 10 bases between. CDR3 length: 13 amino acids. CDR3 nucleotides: TGTGCCAGCAGCGGAGGACAGCCCACTGAAGCTTTCTTT. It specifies CASSGGQPTEAFF.

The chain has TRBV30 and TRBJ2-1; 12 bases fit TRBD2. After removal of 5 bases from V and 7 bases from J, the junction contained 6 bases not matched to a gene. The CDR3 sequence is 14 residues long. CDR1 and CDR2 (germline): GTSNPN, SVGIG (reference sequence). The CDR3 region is CAWGGLAGMNEQFF. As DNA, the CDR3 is TGTGCCTGGGGGGGACTAGCGGGCATGAATGAGCAGTTCTTC.